This record covers a single T cell receptor (beta chain). The antigen is undetermined. The PCR used 60 Vbeta and 13 Jbeta primers. Data came from immunoSEQ multiplex PCR; TCRdb stores just in-frame clones and leaves some out. Counted here are about 150,000 clones, roughly 76% occurring once; the ten biggest clones make up under 3%. This sample is drawn from a study of cytomegalovirus exposure and HLA in healthy donors. Study observations and caveats: In vitro experiments confirmed that three CMV-associated chains were specific for CMV antigens. Presence/absence results assume similar sequencing depth per donor, which may not hold. The authors listed approximately 150 TCR beta chains as cytomegalovirus-associated.

V shed 2 bases, J shed 2 bases, and the junction held 11 bases outside the gene matches. CDR1 and CDR2 (germline): SQVTM, ANQGSEA. This CDR3 contains 17 residues. The genes are TRBV29-1 and TRBJ2-1; 8 bases are a match to TRBD2. Sequenced: PBMCs. The TCR originated in a woman in her twenties or thirties in good health and CMV-seronegative. CDR3 protein: CSVEYDPAGAPYNEQFF. CDR3 nucleotides: TGCAGCGTTGAATATGATCCAGCGGGGGCCCCCTACAATGAGCAGTTCTTC.